This T cell receptor beta chain is drawn from a study of radiation and T cells in renal cell carcinoma. The CDR3 loop spans 11 amino acids. V lost 3 bases and J 6 bases, leaving 5 bases between the germline ends. Produced via immunoSEQ multiplex PCR; TCRdb's table is partial and in-frame only. Altogether approximately 170,000 clones are present, 88% being singletons, with the ten largest covering over 9%. Time point denoted: blood 4 weeks post-SBRT, at nephrectomy. Specified treatment: 15 Gy SBRT to primary tumor, nephrectomy 4 weeks later. Blood was sampled at baseline, 2 weeks and 4 weeks after SBRT.

The sample consisted of blood, taken from a patient whose treatment included radiotherapy and nephrectomy. This clonotype was obtained from a woman aged 50 to 60 with renal cell carcinoma. The chain combines TRBV23-1 with TRBJ1-2; D is unclear. TRBV23-1 is reported as an ORF; its role is uncertain. The CDR3 loop is CASSQENGYTF. The DNA of the CDR3 is TGCGCCAGCAGTCAGGAAAATGGCTACACCTTC.